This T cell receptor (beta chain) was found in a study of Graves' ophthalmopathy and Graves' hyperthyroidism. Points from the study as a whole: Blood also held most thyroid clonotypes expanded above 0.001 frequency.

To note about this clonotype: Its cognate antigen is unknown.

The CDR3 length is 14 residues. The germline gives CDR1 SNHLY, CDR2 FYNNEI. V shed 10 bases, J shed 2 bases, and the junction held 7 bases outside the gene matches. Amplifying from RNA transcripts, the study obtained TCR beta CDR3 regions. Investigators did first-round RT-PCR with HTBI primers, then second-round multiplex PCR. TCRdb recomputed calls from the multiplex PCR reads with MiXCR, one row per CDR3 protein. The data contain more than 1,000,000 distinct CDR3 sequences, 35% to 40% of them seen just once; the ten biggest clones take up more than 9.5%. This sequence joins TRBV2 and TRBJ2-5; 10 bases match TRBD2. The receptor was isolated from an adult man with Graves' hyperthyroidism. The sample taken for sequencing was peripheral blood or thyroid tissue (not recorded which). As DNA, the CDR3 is TGTGCCACCCTAACTAGCGGGACTCAAGAGACCCAGTACTTC. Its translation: CATLTSGTQETQYF.